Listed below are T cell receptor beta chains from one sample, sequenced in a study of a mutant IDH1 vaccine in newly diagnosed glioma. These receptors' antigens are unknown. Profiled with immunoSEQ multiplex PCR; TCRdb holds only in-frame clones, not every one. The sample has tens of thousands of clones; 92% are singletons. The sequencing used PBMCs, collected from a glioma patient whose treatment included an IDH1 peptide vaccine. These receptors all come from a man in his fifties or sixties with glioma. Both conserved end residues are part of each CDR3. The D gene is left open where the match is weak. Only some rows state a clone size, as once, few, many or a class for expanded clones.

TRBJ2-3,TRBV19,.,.,CASSWGAVQYF,TGTGCCAGTAGTTGGGGGGCAGTACAGTATTTT
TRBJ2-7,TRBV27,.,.,CASSLDPGERVGEQYF,TGTGCCAGCAGTTTAGATCCGGGTGAGAGGGTGGGCGAGCAGTACTTC
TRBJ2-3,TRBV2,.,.,CASVRDGNTDTQYF,TGTGCCAGCGTCCGGGACGGAAACACAGATACGCAGTATTTT
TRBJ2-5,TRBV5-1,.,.,CASSRVGGEVGETQYF,TGCGCCAGCAGCAGGGTGGGGGGCGAAGTAGGAGAGACCCAGTACTTC
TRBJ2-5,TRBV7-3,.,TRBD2,CASSPLAGIQETQYF,TGTGCCAGCAGCCCGTTAGCGGGGATCCAAGAGACCCAGTACTTC
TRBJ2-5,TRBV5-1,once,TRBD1,CASSFPGTGEETQYF,TGCGCCAGCAGCTTTCCTGGGACAGGGGAGGAGACCCAGTACTTC
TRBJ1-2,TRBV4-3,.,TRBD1,CASSQSKTGWYGYTF,TGCGCCAGCAGCCAATCCAAGACAGGGTGGTATGGCTACACCTTC
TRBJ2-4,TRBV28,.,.,CATETYRGAKNIQYF,TGTGCCACAGAGACCTACCGAGGGGCCAAAAACATTCAGTACTTC
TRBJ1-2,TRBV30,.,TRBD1,CAWSPPGTVNYGYTF,TGTGCCTGGAGTCCCCCCGGGACAGTTAATTATGGCTACACCTTC
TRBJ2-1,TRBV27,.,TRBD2,CASSASRERYNEQFF,TGTGCCAGCAGTGCCTCGCGGGAGCGGTACAATGAGCAGTTCTTC
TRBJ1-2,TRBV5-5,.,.,CASSPGTNYGYTF,TGTGCCAGCAGCCCCGGGACTAACTATGGCTACACCTTC
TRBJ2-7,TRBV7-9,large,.,CASSLAPYEQYF,TGTGCCAGCAGCTTAGCTCCCTACGAGCAGTACTTC
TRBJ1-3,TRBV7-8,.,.,CASSSSLGNTIYF,TGTGCCAGCAGCTCATCTCTCGGAAACACCATATATTTT
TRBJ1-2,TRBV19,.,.,CASSIPWKGGYTF,TGTGCCAGTAGTATTCCTTGGAAGGGTGGCTACACCTTC
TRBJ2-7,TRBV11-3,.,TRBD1,CASSQTGGSEQYF,TGTGCCAGCAGCCAGACAGGGGGCAGCGAGCAGTACTTC
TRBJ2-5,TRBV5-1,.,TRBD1,CASRKGTGRLETQYF,TGCGCCAGCAGGAAGGGGACAGGGAGGTTAGAGACCCAGTACTTC
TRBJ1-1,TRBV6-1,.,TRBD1,CASSELLGQQYTEAFF,TGTGCCAGCAGTGAACTACTGGGACAGCAATACACTGAAGCTTTCTTT
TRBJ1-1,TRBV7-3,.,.,CASSLMGPPNTEAFF,TGTGCCAGCAGCTTAATGGGTCCACCGAACACTGAAGCTTTCTTT
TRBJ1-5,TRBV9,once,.,CASSVAGDSNQPQHF,TGTGCCAGCAGCGTAGCGGGGGATAGCAATCAGCCCCAGCATTTT